This is a list of T cell receptor beta chains from one sample in a study of OX40 agonist ivuxolimab in advanced cancers. The data were produced by immunoSEQ multiplex PCR, yet TCRdb's version contains in-frame clones alone and is incomplete. The sample includes 70,000 to 90,000 clones, more than 90% of them seen just once. The sample was CD4+ or CD8+ T cells sorted from blood, taken in a trial of the OX40 agonist ivuxolimab. The receptors shown here come from an adult with an advanced solid tumor such as melanoma, head and neck, liver or kidney cancer. Both conserved end residues are part of each CDR3. Fields, in order: clone size, J gene, V gene, D gene, CDR3 protein, CDR3 DNA. A D gene is named only where the DNA matches it firmly. Clone size appears in some rows only: once, few, many, or a class for an expanded clone.

NA,TRBJ2-2,TRBV6-6,NA,CASRSGQSGELFF,TGTGCCAGCAGAAGCGGACAATCCGGGGAGCTGTTTTTT
NA,TRBJ2-7,TRBV7-2,NA,CASSRAPGTSGEQYF,TGTGCCAGCAGCCGAGCGCCCGGGACCTCGGGCGAGCAGTACTTC
NA,TRBJ2-1,TRBV5-1,NA,CASSTATTVYNEQFF,TGCGCCAGCAGCACGGCAACGACAGTTTACAATGAGCAGTTCTTC
few,TRBJ1-1,TRBV28,NA,CASSLPPWNTEAFF,TGTGCCAGCAGTTTGCCCCCATGGAACACTGAAGCTTTCTTT
once,TRBJ1-2,TRBV5-6,NA,CASSPTPGDDYGYTF,TGTGCCAGCAGCCCTACTCCAGGGGACGACTATGGCTACACCTTC
few,TRBJ1-5,TRBV18,NA,CASSPDTGQPQHF,TGTGCCAGCTCACCAGACACGGGTCAGCCCCAGCATTTT
NA,TRBJ2-7,TRBV28,TRBD2,CASSLASGRAYEQYF,TGTGCCAGCAGTTTAGCTAGCGGGAGGGCCTACGAGCAGTACTTC
NA,TRBJ1-5,TRBV27,NA,CASSPWRGGNQPQHF,TGTGCCAGCAGTCCATGGAGAGGTGGCAATCAGCCCCAGCATTTT
few,TRBJ1-1,TRBV19,NA,CASSARTANTEAFF,TGTGCCAGTAGCGCCCGGACAGCCAACACTGAAGCTTTCTTT
NA,TRBJ1-1,TRBV5-1,NA,CASSLALDGGGVDTEAFF,TGCGCCAGCAGCTTGGCCCTCGACGGTGGGGGAGTGGACACTGAAGCTTTCTTT
NA,TRBJ1-1,TRBV14,NA,CASSLQSGGTEAFF,TGTGCCAGCAGCCTTCAGTCGGGGGGCACTGAAGCTTTCTTT
NA,TRBJ1-2,TRBV4-3,NA,CASSRQGYGYTF,TGCGCCAGCAGCCGCCAGGGTTATGGCTACACCTTC
NA,TRBJ2-2,TRBV6-1,TRBD1,CASSAGTGSLRAGELFF,TGTGCCAGCAGTGCCGGGACAGGGAGTTTGCGGGCCGGGGAGCTGTTTTTT
NA,TRBJ1-4,TRBV19,TRBD1,CASSMRGTGVEKLFF,TGTGCCAGTAGTATGCGCGGGACAGGGGTTGAAAAACTGTTTTTT
NA,TRBJ1-2,TRBV28,TRBD1,CASSLTGGLYGYTF,TGTGCCAGCAGTTTAACAGGGGGCCTGTATGGCTACACCTTC
NA,TRBJ2-1,TRBV28,NA,CALGRDSYNEQFF,TGTGCCCTGGGGCGGGATTCTTACAATGAGCAGTTCTTC
NA,TRBJ1-4,TRBV14,NA,CASSTPGVANEKLFF,TGTGCCAGCAGCACACCGGGTGTCGCTAATGAAAAACTGTTTTTT
NA,TRBJ1-1,TRBV10-3,NA,CAISVGGRGTEAFF,TGTGCCATCAGTGTGGGGGGGCGGGGCACTGAAGCTTTCTTT
NA,TRBJ2-1,TRBV19,NA,CASSATGGLGNEQFF,TGTGCCAGTAGTGCCACAGGAGGGCTTGGCAATGAGCAGTTCTTC
NA,TRBJ2-7,TRBV7-2,TRBD2,CASSSSGGFEQYF,TGTGCCAGCAGCTCTAGCGGGGGGTTCGAGCAGTACTTC
NA,TRBJ1-2,TRBV2,TRBD1,CASSDLGTGRTF,TGTGCCAGCAGTGATCTTGGGACAGGCAGAACCTTC
NA,TRBJ2-3,TRBV7-2,NA,CASSLVEGRTDTQYF,TGTGCCAGCAGCTTAGTTGAGGGGCGCACAGATACGCAGTATTTT
NA,TRBJ2-7,TRBV5-1,NA,CASSLVRGTGEQYF,TGCGCCAGCAGCTTGGTGCGGGGTACGGGAGAGCAGTACTTC
NA,TRBJ2-7,TRBV14,NA,CASSQYGPSYEQYF,TGTGCCAGCAGCCAATACGGACCTAGCTACGAGCAGTACTTC
NA,TRBJ2-1,TRBV7-3,NA,CASSYTRVAYNEQFF,TGTGCCAGCAGCTACACCCGAGTGGCATACAATGAGCAGTTCTTC
NA,TRBJ2-3,TRBV15,NA,CATSIIGTDTQYF,TGTGCCACCAGCATAATCGGCACAGATACGCAGTATTTT
NA,TRBJ2-3,TRBV11-3,TRBD1,CASSLGDRGITDTQYF,TGTGCCAGCAGCTTAGGGGACAGGGGGATCACAGATACGCAGTATTTT